The 14 T cell receptor beta chains below all came from one sample that was sequenced in a study of high-grade serous ovarian cancer treatment subgroups. The table came from immunoSEQ multiplex PCR; TCRdb's copy has only in-frame clones and leaves some out. The sample shows 15,000 or so clones, less than 90% of them seen only once. Tumor samples were obtained before definitive surgery or chemotherapy. The specimen sequenced was tumor tissue. The receptor source for this set is a human donor with high-grade serous ovarian cancer.

The chain employs TRBV4-2 and TRBJ1-1; the D gene is possibly TRBD1 (5 bases). The V and J ends lost 4 bases and 4 bases respectively, with 13 bases between them. In germline, CDR1 is LGHNA, CDR2 YNFKEQ. This CDR3 has 14 amino acids. This CDR3 reads CASSRRREFTEAFF. The DNA for the CDR3 is TGTGCCAGCAGCCGACGCAGGGAATTCACTGAAGCTTTCTTT.

V usage is TRBV5-1 and J usage is TRBJ1-3; no reliable D call. This CDR3 comprises 14 residues. CDR1 is SGHRS and CDR2 is YFSETQ in the germline V gene. V was shortened by 5 bases and J by 0 bases, with 9 bases between the two germline ends. For the CDR3, the DNA is TGCGCCAGCAGTAGGGAGGACTCTGGAAACACCATATATTTT. This translates into CASSREDSGNTIYF.

The chain uses TRBV5-1 and TRBJ2-5, with 10 nucleotides matching TRBD1. The CDR3 consists of 15 residues. Germline CDR1 and CDR2: SGHRS and YFSETQ. The V and J ends lost 2 bases and 2 bases, in that order; junction bases with no gene match: 3. CDR3 residues: CASSLTGQGQETQYF. In DNA form, the CDR3 reads TGCGCCAGCAGCTTAACGGGACAGGGGCAAGAGACCCAGTACTTC.

The V and J genes are TRBV2 and TRBJ2-2, with TRBD2 identical over 7 bases. The CDR3 consists of 16 residues. Trimming at V came to 5 bases and at J to 5 bases, leaving 11 bases not matched to a gene. CDR1 is SNHLY, CDR2 FYNNEI, per germline. CDR3 nucleotides: TGTGCCAGCAGTCCCCCTAGCGGATTAACGACCGGGGAGCTGTTTTTT. Translating it yields CASSPPSGLTTGELFF.

This chain links TRBV2 with TRBJ2-7; no reliable D call. This CDR3 contains 14 residues. The germline gives CDR1 SNHLY, CDR2 FYNNEI. V dropped 0 bases and J dropped 2 bases, with 8 bases sitting between them. DNA for the CDR3: TGTGCCAGCAGTGAAGCGCTTCAGCCCTACGAGCAGTACTTC. This gives the protein CASSEALQPYEQYF.

V and J are TRBV2 and TRBJ2-7; TRBD2 agrees at 8 bases. With 10 bases clipped from V and 2 bases from J, the junction kept 7 bases outside the gene matches. This CDR3 is 13 amino acids long. Germline loops: CDR1 SNHLY, CDR2 FYNNEI. CDR3: CATISGTTYEQYF. The CDR3 bases are TGTGCCACCATTAGCGGGACAACCTACGAGCAGTACTTC.

V gene TRBV19 combines with J gene TRBJ2-1, with 8 bases identical to TRBD2. The CDR3 runs to 15 residues. Germline CDR1 and CDR2: LNHDA and SQIVND (reference sequence). The junction had 9 bases not matched to a gene; V was cut back by 4 bases and J by 7 bases. The CDR3 region has the DNA TGTGCCAGTAGTAGCCCGGGGGGGCATTTGAATGAGCAGTTCTTC. This sequence encodes CASSSPGGHLNEQFF.

The genes are TRBV7-9 and TRBJ1-1; 10 nucleotides align to TRBD1. The length of the CDR3 is 16 residues. V lost 3 bases, J lost 0 bases, and 4 bases stayed unmatched. Germline V lookup: CDR1 SEHNR, CDR2 FQNEAQ (reference sequence). The CDR3 region is CASSFRDRGLNTEAFF. CDR3 bases: TGTGCCAGCAGCTTTCGGGACAGGGGACTGAACACTGAAGCTTTCTTT.

V usage is TRBV5-6 and J usage is TRBJ2-7; D call uncertain. Per germline, CDR1 SGHDT and CDR2 YYEEEE. Deletions cut 2 bases from V and 2 bases from J, with 14 bases between. The length of the CDR3 is 15 residues. The CDR3 DNA sequence: TGTGCCAGCAGCTTACCCCCCCCGGCGACCTACGAGCAGTACTTC. Amino acids: CASSLPPPATYEQYF.

The rearrangement uses TRBV18 and TRBJ2-2; 9 bases are a match to TRBD1. Trimming removed 3 bases from V and 5 bases from J; junction bases left unmatched: 4. The CDR3 length is 15 residues. Germline V CDR1 and CDR2: KGHSH, LQKENI. This chain's CDR3 is CASSPVQGATGELFF. For the CDR3, the DNA is TGTGCCAGCTCACCTGTACAGGGGGCAACCGGGGAGCTGTTTTTT.

The chain uses TRBV7-2 and TRBJ1-5; no reliable D call. The CDR3 covers 14 residues. CDR1 and CDR2 from the germline V gene are SGHTA and FQGNSA. Trimming removed 3 bases at V and 2 bases at J, with 8 bases between. In nucleotides, the CDR3 is TGTGCCAGCAGCTTTTGGCGGGGCAATCAGCCCCAGCATTTT. Protein: CASSFWRGNQPQHF.

This clone has only a few counts. The rearrangement links TRBV10-3 to TRBJ1-5; D ambiguous. Germline V gene sequence: CDR1 ENHRY, CDR2 SYGVKD. This CDR3 has 15 amino acids. The V end was cut by 1 base, the J end by 0 bases, with 7 bases between. The CDR3 coding sequence is TGTGCCATCAGTGAGTTGGACGATAGCAATCAGCCCCAGCATTTT. Translated, it gives CAISELDDSNQPQHF.

V usage is TRBV10-1 and J usage is TRBJ2-5; a possible D gene is TRBD1 (6 bases). The CDR3 loop spans 17 amino acids. V was trimmed by 0 bases and J by 1 base, leaving 15 bases between them. Germline V gives CDR1 WNHNN, CDR2 SYGVQD (reference sequence). The CDR3 here is CASSESGADRTQETQYF. CDR3 nucleotides: TGCGCCAGCAGTGAGTCGGGGGCGGACAGAACCCAAGAGACCCAGTACTTC.

This clone has a handful of counts. The J gene is TRBJ1-1, the V gene TRBV29-1; possibly TRBD1 for D (6 bases). The CDR3 runs to 15 residues. Germline V lookup: CDR1 SQVTM, CDR2 ANQGSEA. The V end lost 1 base, the J end lost 1 base, and 13 bases lay between the germline ends. This CDR3 reads CSVEGGVTGNTEAFF. The CDR3 DNA reads as TGCAGCGTTGAAGGGGGGGTGACAGGGAACACTGAAGCTTTCTTT.